The 3 T cell receptor beta chains in this list originate from one sample, sequenced in a study of T cell repertoires in cytomegalovirus infection (dated by TCRdb to the late 2010s). The sequencing machine was an Illumina HiSeq 1500. TCRdb itself trimmed the public reads at Q25 with fastp, ran MiXCR and retained productive beta chains. Duplicate CDR3 protein sequences are folded into a single record with the most common DNA and genes. This sample has just over 300,000 distinct CDR3 sequences in its table, and about a sixth of those were observed once. The ten largest make up around 13% of the sample. Sequencing used PBMCs. Receptor source: a human donor in good health (CMV status not recorded). Some clones in this sample may be carry-over from other donors' samples.

This clonotype was counted at least ten times. The V gene is TRBV4-1, the J gene TRBJ1-5; D unresolved. With 2 bases removed from V and 5 bases from J, the gap between germline ends came to 10 bases. Per germline, CDR1 MGHRA and CDR2 YSYEKL. This CDR3 spans 14 amino acids. In nucleotides, the CDR3 is TGCGCCAGCAGCCAAACCCCTTGGGATCAGCCCCAGCATTTT. Amino acids: CASSQTPWDQPQHF.

In its sample, this clonotype was seen many times. V is TRBV7-9 and J is TRBJ1-1; D is unclear. The V end was cut by 7 bases, the J end by 6 bases, with 12 bases between. Germline assignment: CDR1 SEHNR and CDR2 FQNEAQ (reference sequence). The CDR3 length is 12 residues. The CDR3 sequence: CASNFVRAEAFF. CDR3 in DNA: TGTGCCAGCAACTTCGTAAGGGCTGAAGCTTTCTTT.

The chain recombines TRBV28 with TRBJ1-5, with 7 bases matching TRBD1. The CDR3 sequence is 17 residues long. J gave up 4 bases and V 8 bases, and 17 bases lay outside the gene matches. The germline gives CDR1 MDHEN, CDR2 SYDVKM. This CDR3 reads CASGPGQSLLLNQPQHF. CDR3 DNA sequence: TGTGCCAGCGGACCGGGACAGAGCCTCTTGCTTAATCAGCCCCAGCATTTT.